These 8 T cell receptor beta chains were sequenced from one sample in a study of blood T cell repertoires in COVID-19. Sequenced by immunoSEQ multiplex PCR; TCRdb stores in-frame clones only, minus some. The sample contains about 100,000 clones, approximately 86% of which appear only once. Source material: peripheral blood. The receptors originated from a man older than 75 with acute or convalescent COVID-19.

This chain uses TRBV5-1 with TRBJ2-7; 7 bases line up with TRBD2. Unmatched junction bases numbered 6, after V lost 0 bases and J lost 6 bases. This CDR3 has 14 amino acids. CDR1 is SGHRS and CDR2 is YFSETQ in the germline V gene. In DNA form, the CDR3 reads TGCGCCAGCAGCTTGGTGGCGGGGGAGGGCGAGCAGTACTTC. This encodes CASSLVAGEGEQYF. The variable domain in full, with the rest retrieved from reference TRBV5-1 and TRBJ2-7, is KAGVTQTPRYLIKTRGQQVTLSCSPISGHRSVSWYQQTPGQGLQFLFEYFSETQRNKGNFPGRFSGRQFSNSRSEMNVSTLELGDSALYLCASSLVAGEGEQYFGPGTRLTVT.

The V and J genes are TRBV6-2 or TRBV6-3 and TRBJ2-7, with D possibly TRBD1 on 5 matching bases. V was trimmed by 7 bases and J by 7 bases, leaving 23 bases between them. The CDR3 is 15 residues long. The germline CDR1 and CDR2 sequences are MNHEY and SVGEGT. CDR3 region: CASTPTRDFSGEQYF. The CDR3 nucleotides are TGTGCCAGCACCCCTACAAGGGATTTTTCAGGGGAGCAGTACTTC.

The chain carries TRBV28 and TRBJ1-2; a possible D gene is TRBD1 (6 bases). CDR1 MDHEN and CDR2 SYDVKM come from the germline V gene. V lost 4 bases and J 4 bases, leaving 10 bases between the germline ends. The CDR3 length is 13 residues. The CDR3 here is CASSYQGPYGYTF. The CDR3 region has the DNA TGTGCCAGCAGTTATCAGGGGCCCTATGGCTACACCTTC.

Here the CDR3 DNA reads TGTGCCTGGAGGAGGAGTAGCTCTGGAAACACCATATATTTT. Its protein is CAWRRSSSGNTIYF. V and J are TRBV30 and TRBJ1-3, with no clear D. Germline V CDR1 and CDR2: GTSNPN, SVGIG (reference sequence). The germline V and J ends were trimmed by 3 bases and 0 bases, with 9 bases remaining between them. The CDR3 contains 14 residues.

The chain employs TRBV29-1 and TRBJ1-2; D is uncertain. This CDR3 is 14 amino acids long. Trimming removed 8 bases at V and 3 bases at J, with 19 bases between. CDR1 is SQVTM and CDR2 is ANQGSEA in the germline V gene. CDR3 coding DNA: TGCAGCTCCGCGGACGCGGGAACCCACTATGGCTACACCTTC. Its translation is CSSADAGTHYGYTF.

The chain recombines TRBV11-3 with TRBJ2-3; 7 nucleotides agree with TRBD1. V dropped 5 bases and J dropped 1; count of bases not matched to a gene: 9. This CDR3 has 16 amino acids. The germline gives CDR1 SGHNT, CDR2 YENEEA. The DNA of the CDR3 is TGTGCCAGCAGCCCAGGGGGTCCTAAGGGCACAGATACGCAGTATTTT. Protein: CASSPGGPKGTDTQYF. The complete variable domain, with remaining parts taken from reference TRBV11-3 and TRBJ2-3, reads EAGVVQSPRYKIIEKKQPVAFWCNPISGHNTLYWYLQNLGQGPELLIRYENEEAVDDSQLPKDRFSAERLKGVDSTLKIQPAELGDSAVYLCASSPGGPKGTDTQYFGPGTRLTVL.

This chain uses TRBV23-1 with TRBJ2-7, with D perhaps TRBD1 (6 bases). TRBV23-1 qualifies as an ORF whose function is uncertain. Trimming removed 2 bases at V and 3 bases at J, with 23 bases between. The CDR3 runs 18 residues. As DNA, the CDR3 is TGCGCCAGCAGTCAACCCTTCGGGACACCGAACTCTCACTACGAGCAGTACTTC. Its translation is CASSQPFGTPNSHYEQYF.

This clone was recorded only once. The J gene is TRBJ1-2, the V gene TRBV2, with a tentative D call TRBD1 (6 bases). V lost 0 bases, J lost 8 bases, and 25 bases lay in between. The germline V gene has CDR1 SNHLY and CDR2 FYNNEI. The CDR3 loop spans 18 amino acids. CDR3 loop: CASSEALLGLGGAQGYTF. CDR3 DNA: TGTGCCAGCAGTGAAGCGCTTCTCGGCTTGGGGGGGGCGCAGGGCTACACCTTC. Full variable domain (missing parts from reference TRBV2 and TRBJ1-2): EPEVTQTPSHQVTQMGQEVILRCVPISNHLYFYWYRQILGQKVEFLVSFYNNEISEKSEIFDDQFSVERPDGSNFTLKIRSTKLEDSAMYFCASSEALLGLGGAQGYTFGSGTRLTVV.